A selection of T cell receptor beta chains follows, all from one sample in a study of blood T cell repertoires in COVID-19. Here immunoSEQ multiplex PCR was the method, and the copy in TCRdb shows in-frame clones only, minus some. The table records about 160,000 clones, around 82% of them present only once. The specimen sequenced was peripheral blood. All receptors derive from a woman aged 40 to 55 with COVID-19, enrolled during active disease. CDR3s include the opening cysteine and the closing phenylalanine or tryptophan. A D gene is named only where the DNA matches it firmly. Size values are once, few and many counts, or a class for expanded clones, and some rows have none.

D gene: -
clone size: -
J gene: TRBJ2-1
V gene: TRBV27
CDR3 DNA: TGTGCCAGCAGTTTATCGGGGGAGGGGGTCAATGAGCAGTTCTTC
CDR3 protein: CASSLSGEGVNEQFF

D gene: -
clone size: -
J gene: TRBJ2-3
V gene: TRBV29-1
CDR3 DNA: TGCAGCGTTCCTGGAGGCCCTGGGGATACGCAGTATTTT
CDR3 protein: CSVPGGPGDTQYF

D gene: TRBD1
clone size: -
J gene: TRBJ2-1
V gene: TRBV2
CDR3 DNA: TGTGCCAGTACGACAGGGGTAGGCAATGAGCAGTTCTTC
CDR3 protein: CASTTGVGNEQFF

D gene: TRBD1
clone size: -
J gene: TRBJ2-1
V gene: TRBV11-3
CDR3 DNA: TGTGCCAGCAGCTCTGGGGACAGGTGGGACTTTAACAATGAGCAGTTCTTC
CDR3 protein: CASSSGDRWDFNNEQFF

D gene: -
clone size: few
J gene: TRBJ2-1
V gene: TRBV4-2
CDR3 DNA: TGTGCCAGCAGCCGCGGGTTCGGGTTGGATGAGCAGTTCTTC
CDR3 protein: CASSRGFGLDEQFF

D gene: TRBD1
clone size: -
J gene: TRBJ2-3
V gene: TRBV15
CDR3 DNA: TGTGCCACCAGCAGGGACAGGGGTTCGGTTACGCAGTATTTT
CDR3 protein: CATSRDRGSVTQYF

D gene: -
clone size: -
J gene: TRBJ1-1
V gene: TRBV18
CDR3 DNA: TGTGCCAGCTCACCAGGCACAGGTGAAGCTTTCTTT
CDR3 protein: CASSPGTGEAFF

D gene: TRBD1
clone size: -
J gene: TRBJ2-5
V gene: TRBV15
CDR3 DNA: TGTGCCACCAGCAGGCCGGGACAGGGGGTTACCCAGTACTTC
CDR3 protein: CATSRPGQGVTQYF

D gene: TRBD2
clone size: -
J gene: TRBJ2-1
V gene: TRBV28
CDR3 DNA: TGTGCCAGCAGTTCTCGGACTAGTTCGGGAAATGAGCAGTTCTTC
CDR3 protein: CASSSRTSSGNEQFF

D gene: TRBD2
clone size: -
J gene: TRBJ2-3
V gene: TRBV10-3
CDR3 DNA: TGTGCCATCAGTGCGGGAGGCCGGGGAGATACGCAGTATTTT
CDR3 protein: CAISAGGRGDTQYF

D gene: -
clone size: -
J gene: TRBJ2-4
V gene: TRBV13
CDR3 DNA: TGTGCCAGCAGCCAAGGACAGAGGAACATTCAGTACTTC
CDR3 protein: CASSQGQRNIQYF

D gene: -
clone size: -
J gene: TRBJ2-5
V gene: TRBV3-1/TRBV3-2
CDR3 DNA: TGTGCCAGCAGCGCCGGTATTCGGACGGAGGGGACCCAGTACTTC
CDR3 protein: CASSAGIRTEGTQYF

D gene: -
clone size: -
J gene: TRBJ2-1
V gene: TRBV7-6
CDR3 DNA: TGTGCCAGCAGCTTTTACGGGACTGAGGGGAGTGAGCAGTTCTTC
CDR3 protein: CASSFYGTEGSEQFF

D gene: -
clone size: few
J gene: TRBJ1-1
V gene: TRBV2
CDR3 DNA: TGTGCCAGCACCCCGTCCCGGGTGGAGGACACTGAAGCTTTCTTT
CDR3 protein: CASTPSRVEDTEAFF

D gene: TRBD1
clone size: -
J gene: TRBJ2-7
V gene: TRBV10-3
CDR3 DNA: TGTGCCATCAGTGAGTCGGTAGGGGGCAGCGGTGAGCAGTACTTC
CDR3 protein: CAISESVGGSGEQYF

D gene: -
clone size: few
J gene: TRBJ1-3
V gene: TRBV4-2
CDR3 DNA: TGTGCCAGCAGCCAGAGCCTCTCTGGAAACACCATATATTTT
CDR3 protein: CASSQSLSGNTIYF

D gene: -
clone size: -
J gene: TRBJ2-7
V gene: TRBV3-1/TRBV3-2
CDR3 DNA: TGTGCCAGCAGCCAACACCCCCCTTCAGGCGAGCAGTACTTC
CDR3 protein: CASSQHPPSGEQYF

D gene: -
clone size: -
J gene: TRBJ1-4
V gene: TRBV9
CDR3 DNA: TGTGCCAGCAGCGTAGGTGGGTGGGGCAATGAAAAACTGTTTTTT
CDR3 protein: CASSVGGWGNEKLFF

D gene: -
clone size: -
J gene: TRBJ1-3
V gene: TRBV9
CDR3 DNA: TGTGCCAGCAGCGTACAAGGCGGCGACACCATATATTTT
CDR3 protein: CASSVQGGDTIYF

D gene: -
clone size: few
J gene: TRBJ2-4
V gene: TRBV11-2
CDR3 DNA: TGTGCCAGCAGCCCTAGCGCTGGATTAGCCAAAAACATTCAGTACTTC
CDR3 protein: CASSPSAGLAKNIQYF

D gene: TRBD1
clone size: -
J gene: TRBJ2-1
V gene: TRBV30
CDR3 DNA: TGTGCCTGGAGTCCGTGGACAGGGGACAATGAGCAGTTCTTC
CDR3 protein: CAWSPWTGDNEQFF

D gene: TRBD1
clone size: -
J gene: TRBJ2-4
V gene: TRBV6-1
CDR3 DNA: TGTGCCAGCAGTGACCGACAGGGGGGACTTCTAGCCAAAAACATTCAGTACTTC
CDR3 protein: CASSDRQGGLLAKNIQYF

D gene: -
clone size: -
J gene: TRBJ2-4
V gene: TRBV7-9
CDR3 DNA: TGTGCCAGCAGCTTAGTGCCCGGAAGGAGCATTCAGTACTTC
CDR3 protein: CASSLVPGRSIQYF

D gene: TRBD1
clone size: few
J gene: TRBJ2-2
V gene: TRBV10-3
CDR3 DNA: TGTGCCACCGCAGGACAGGGCGGGGTGGCCGGGGAGCTGTTTTTT
CDR3 protein: CATAGQGGVAGELFF

D gene: -
clone size: -
J gene: TRBJ2-1
V gene: TRBV14
CDR3 DNA: TGTGCCAGCAGCGAAGAAAACAGGTTGGATGAGCAGTTCTTC
CDR3 protein: CASSEENRLDEQFF

D gene: -
clone size: -
J gene: TRBJ1-1
V gene: TRBV6-5
CDR3 DNA: TGTGCCAGCAGCAGGGGTTCAGACACTGAAGCTTTCTTT
CDR3 protein: CASSRGSDTEAFF

D gene: -
clone size: -
J gene: TRBJ1-4
V gene: TRBV4-1
CDR3 DNA: TGCGCCAGCAGCCACCTTGGGGGGACGGATAATGAAAAACTGTTTTTT
CDR3 protein: CASSHLGGTDNEKLFF

D gene: TRBD1
clone size: -
J gene: TRBJ1-2
V gene: TRBV4-1
CDR3 DNA: TGCGCCAGCAGCCAAACCGGGACAGTGGTTGGCTACACCTTC
CDR3 protein: CASSQTGTVVGYTF

D gene: TRBD1
clone size: -
J gene: TRBJ1-1
V gene: TRBV3-1/TRBV3-2
CDR3 DNA: TGTGCCAGCAGCCCGACAGGGCACATGAACACTGAAGCTTTCTTT
CDR3 protein: CASSPTGHMNTEAFF

D gene: -
clone size: once
J gene: TRBJ2-3
V gene: TRBV5-4
CDR3 DNA: TGTGCCAGCAGCTTGGGGCAGGTCACAGATACGCAGTATTTT
CDR3 protein: CASSLGQVTDTQYF

D gene: TRBD1
clone size: -
J gene: TRBJ2-2
V gene: TRBV18
CDR3 DNA: TGTGCCAGCTCACCACCGGGACAGCCCACCGGGGAGCTGTTTTTT
CDR3 protein: CASSPPGQPTGELFF

D gene: TRBD1
clone size: once
J gene: TRBJ2-5
V gene: TRBV4-2
CDR3 DNA: TGTGCCAGCAGCCAACCCCCCAGGGACAGCGAGACCCAGTACTTC
CDR3 protein: CASSQPPRDSETQYF

D gene: -
clone size: -
J gene: TRBJ1-1
V gene: TRBV2
CDR3 DNA: TGTGCCAGCAGGCCCCAGGCGAACACTGAAGCTTTCTTT
CDR3 protein: CASRPQANTEAFF

D gene: -
clone size: -
J gene: TRBJ2-7
V gene: TRBV10-2
CDR3 DNA: TGCGCCAGCAGTCACAGGGCCTACGAGCAGTACTTC
CDR3 protein: CASSHRAYEQYF

D gene: TRBD2
clone size: -
J gene: TRBJ2-1
V gene: TRBV7-9
CDR3 DNA: TGTGCCAGCAGCCGGGGGACTAGCGGGAGGAACAATGAGCAGTTCTTC
CDR3 protein: CASSRGTSGRNNEQFF

D gene: -
clone size: -
J gene: TRBJ1-1
V gene: TRBV18
CDR3 DNA: TGTGCCAGCTCACCCGACGGGGTCGGAAGCTGGGGCTTT
CDR3 protein: CASSPDGVGSWGF

D gene: TRBD2
clone size: -
J gene: TRBJ2-5
V gene: TRBV20-1
CDR3 DNA: TGCAGTGCTAGTTCCGGACTAGCGGGAGATCAAACCGAGACCCAGTACTTC
CDR3 protein: CSASSGLAGDQTETQYF

D gene: -
clone size: few
J gene: TRBJ1-1
V gene: TRBV30
CDR3 DNA: TGTGCCTGGAGCCTACAGATGGACACTGAAGCTTTCTTT
CDR3 protein: CAWSLQMDTEAFF

D gene: TRBD1
clone size: -
J gene: TRBJ1-6
V gene: TRBV13
CDR3 DNA: TGTGCCAGCAGCTCCAGGGGGAGATTTCACCCCCTCCACTTT
CDR3 protein: CASSSRGRFHPLHF

D gene: TRBD2
clone size: -
J gene: TRBJ2-3
V gene: TRBV18
CDR3 DNA: TGTGCCAGCTCACCACCCTGGGAGCGGGGGACAGATACGCAGTATTTT
CDR3 protein: CASSPPWERGTDTQYF

D gene: TRBD1
clone size: -
J gene: TRBJ1-5
V gene: TRBV10-2
CDR3 DNA: TGCGCCAGCAGCTTACAGGGGGGGCAGCCCCAGCATTTT
CDR3 protein: CASSLQGGQPQHF

D gene: -
clone size: -
J gene: TRBJ2-1
V gene: TRBV7-9
CDR3 DNA: TGTGCCAGCAGCTTAGTTGGCGGGGTCGTGGAGCAGTTCTTC
CDR3 protein: CASSLVGGVVEQFF

D gene: TRBD2
clone size: many
J gene: TRBJ2-2
V gene: TRBV5-4
CDR3 DNA: TGTGCCAGCAGCCTTGGACTAGCTAGGGGTCCGGGGGAGCTGTTTTTT
CDR3 protein: CASSLGLARGPGELFF

D gene: -
clone size: -
J gene: TRBJ2-1
V gene: TRBV18
CDR3 DNA: TGTGCCAGCTCACCCGCGAATGAGCAGTTCTTC
CDR3 protein: CASSPANEQFF

D gene: -
clone size: once
J gene: TRBJ2-1
V gene: TRBV7-3
CDR3 DNA: TGTGCCAGCAGCTTAACCTGGAGGGTCGCCTACAATGAGCAGTTCTTC
CDR3 protein: CASSLTWRVAYNEQFF

D gene: TRBD2
clone size: -
J gene: TRBJ2-3
V gene: TRBV10-3
CDR3 DNA: TGTGCCATCAGTGAGTCGGCGGGAGTGGTAGATACGCAGTATTTT
CDR3 protein: CAISESAGVVDTQYF

D gene: -
clone size: -
J gene: TRBJ2-1
V gene: TRBV7-9
CDR3 DNA: TGTGCCAGCAGCTTAGTAGACAATGAGCAGTTCTTC
CDR3 protein: CASSLVDNEQFF

D gene: TRBD1
clone size: once
J gene: TRBJ1-3
V gene: TRBV7-9
CDR3 DNA: TGTGCCGCCAGAGGACAGGGAGGAAACACCATATATTTT
CDR3 protein: CAARGQGGNTIYF

D gene: TRBD1
clone size: few
J gene: TRBJ1-3
V gene: TRBV5-1
CDR3 DNA: TGCGCCAGCAGCTTGGGGCAGGGGGCTGGAAACACCATATATTTT
CDR3 protein: CASSLGQGAGNTIYF

D gene: TRBD2
clone size: -
J gene: TRBJ2-3
V gene: TRBV25-1
CDR3 DNA: TGTGCCAGCAGTGCTAGCGGGGGACTCACAGATACGCAGTATTTT
CDR3 protein: CASSASGGLTDTQYF

D gene: TRBD1
clone size: many
J gene: TRBJ1-1
V gene: TRBV3-1/TRBV3-2
CDR3 DNA: TGTGCCAGCAGCCCGCTTTTCTTATGGGGACAGGGGAACACTGAAGCTTTCTTT
CDR3 protein: CASSPLFLWGQGNTEAFF

D gene: TRBD1
clone size: -
J gene: TRBJ2-2
V gene: TRBV7-3
CDR3 DNA: TGTGCCAGCAGCGTAGGGACAGGGAGGAACACCGGGGAGCTGTTTTTT
CDR3 protein: CASSVGTGRNTGELFF

D gene: -
clone size: -
J gene: TRBJ1-5
V gene: TRBV2
CDR3 DNA: TGTGCCAGCAGGCTACAGGTAAATAGCAATCAGCCCCAGCATTTT
CDR3 protein: CASRLQVNSNQPQHF

D gene: TRBD2
clone size: once
J gene: TRBJ2-7
V gene: TRBV10-2
CDR3 DNA: TGCGCCAGCAGTGGGGGACTAGCGGGAATCTTCGAGCAGTACTTC
CDR3 protein: CASSGGLAGIFEQYF

D gene: -
clone size: -
J gene: TRBJ2-2
V gene: TRBV6-5
CDR3 DNA: TGTGCCAGCAGTTACTCTTACAACGGGGAGCTGTTTTTT
CDR3 protein: CASSYSYNGELFF

D gene: -
clone size: -
J gene: TRBJ1-4
V gene: TRBV4-1
CDR3 DNA: TGCGCCAGCAGCCAATTTCAAGGGGTCTTAGAGGAAAAACTGTTTTTT
CDR3 protein: CASSQFQGVLEEKLFF

D gene: TRBD2
clone size: -
J gene: TRBJ2-7
V gene: TRBV30
CDR3 DNA: TGTGCTTCGGGGACTAGCGGGTCCTCCTCCTACGAGCAGTACTTC
CDR3 protein: CASGTSGSSSYEQYF

D gene: -
clone size: -
J gene: TRBJ2-5
V gene: TRBV2
CDR3 DNA: TGTGCCAGCGCTTCCGCGTGGGCTCAACACTTC
CDR3 protein: CASASAWAQHF

D gene: TRBD2
clone size: -
J gene: TRBJ2-2
V gene: TRBV19
CDR3 DNA: TGTGCCAGTAGTACTCGACTAGCGTCCACCGGGGAGCTGTTTTTT
CDR3 protein: CASSTRLASTGELFF

D gene: TRBD1
clone size: few
J gene: TRBJ1-2
V gene: TRBV6-5
CDR3 DNA: TGTGCCAGCGAGGGCAACAGGGGGGACTATGGCTACACCTTC
CDR3 protein: CASEGNRGDYGYTF